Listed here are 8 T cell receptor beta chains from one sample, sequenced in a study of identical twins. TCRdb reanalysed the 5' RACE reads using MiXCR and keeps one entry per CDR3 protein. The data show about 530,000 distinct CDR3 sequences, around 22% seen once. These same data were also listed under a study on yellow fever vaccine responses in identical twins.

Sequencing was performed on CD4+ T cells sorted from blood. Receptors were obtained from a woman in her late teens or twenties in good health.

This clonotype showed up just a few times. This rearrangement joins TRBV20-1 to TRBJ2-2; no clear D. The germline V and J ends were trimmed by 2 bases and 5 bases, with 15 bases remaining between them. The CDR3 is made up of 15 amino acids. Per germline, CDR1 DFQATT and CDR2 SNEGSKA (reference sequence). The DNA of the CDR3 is TGCAGTGCTAGACTAATCGCCTACCGAACCGGGGAGCTGTTTTTT. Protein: CSARLIAYRTGELFF.

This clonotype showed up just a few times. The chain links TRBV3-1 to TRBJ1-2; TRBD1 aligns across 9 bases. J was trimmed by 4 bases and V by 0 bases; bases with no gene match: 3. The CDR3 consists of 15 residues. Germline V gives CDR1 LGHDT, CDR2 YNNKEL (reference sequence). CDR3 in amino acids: CASSQEGQGSYGYTF. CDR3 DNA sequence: TGTGCCAGCAGCCAAGAGGGACAGGGTAGCTATGGCTACACCTTC.

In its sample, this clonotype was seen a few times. The CDR3 is CASSVVGGRANTDTQYF. The CDR3 bases are TGTGCCAGCAGCGTAGTCGGCGGGAGGGCAAACACAGATACGCAGTATTTT. This rearrangement joins TRBV9 to TRBJ2-3; TRBD2 agrees at 9 bases. Germline V lookup: CDR1 SGDLS, CDR2 YYNGEE. CDR3 length: 17 amino acids. The ends lost 0 bases at V and 2 bases at J; junction bases unmatched: 7.

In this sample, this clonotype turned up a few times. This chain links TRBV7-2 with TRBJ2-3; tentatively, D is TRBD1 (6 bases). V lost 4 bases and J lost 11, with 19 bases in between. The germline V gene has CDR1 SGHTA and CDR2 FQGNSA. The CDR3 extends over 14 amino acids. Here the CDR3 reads CASSSGDQPGGQYF. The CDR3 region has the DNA TGTGCCAGCAGCTCAGGGGACCAGCCCGGCGGGCAGTATTTT.

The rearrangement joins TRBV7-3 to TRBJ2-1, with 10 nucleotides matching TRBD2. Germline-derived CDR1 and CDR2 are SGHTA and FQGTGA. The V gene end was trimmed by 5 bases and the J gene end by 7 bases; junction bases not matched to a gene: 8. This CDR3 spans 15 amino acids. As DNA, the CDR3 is TGTGCCAGCAGCGCCCAACTAGCGGGATTGAATGAGCAGTTCTTC. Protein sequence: CASSAQLAGLNEQFF.

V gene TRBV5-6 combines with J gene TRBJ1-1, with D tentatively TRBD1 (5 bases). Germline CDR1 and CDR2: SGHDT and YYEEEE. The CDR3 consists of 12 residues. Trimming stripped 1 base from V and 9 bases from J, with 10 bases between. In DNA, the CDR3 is TGTGCCAGCAGCTTGTACAGGCAGAAAGCTTTCTTT. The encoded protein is CASSLYRQKAFF.

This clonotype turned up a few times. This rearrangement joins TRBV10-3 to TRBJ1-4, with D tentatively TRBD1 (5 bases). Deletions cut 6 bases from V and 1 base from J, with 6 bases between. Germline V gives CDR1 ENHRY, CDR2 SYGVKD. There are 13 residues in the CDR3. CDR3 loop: CAIRGVTNEKLFF. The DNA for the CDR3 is TGTGCCATCAGAGGGGTAACTAATGAAAAACTGTTTTTT.

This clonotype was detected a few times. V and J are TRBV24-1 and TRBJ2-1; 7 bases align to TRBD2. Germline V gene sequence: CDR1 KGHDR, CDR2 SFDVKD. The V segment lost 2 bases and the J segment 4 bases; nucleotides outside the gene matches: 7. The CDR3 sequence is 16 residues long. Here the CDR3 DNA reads TGTGCCACCAGTGATTCTGGCGGGAGCCGGTACAATGAGCAGTTCTTC. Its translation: CATSDSGGSRYNEQFF.